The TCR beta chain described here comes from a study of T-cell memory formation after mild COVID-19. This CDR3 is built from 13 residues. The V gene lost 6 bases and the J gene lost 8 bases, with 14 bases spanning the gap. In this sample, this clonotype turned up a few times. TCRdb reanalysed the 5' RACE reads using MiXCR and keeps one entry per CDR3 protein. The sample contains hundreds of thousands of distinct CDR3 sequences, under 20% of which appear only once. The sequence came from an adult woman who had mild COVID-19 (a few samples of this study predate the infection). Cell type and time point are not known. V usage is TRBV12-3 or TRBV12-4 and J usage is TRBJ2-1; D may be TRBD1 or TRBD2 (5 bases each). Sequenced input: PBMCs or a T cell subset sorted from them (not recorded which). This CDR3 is CASRAGRGDEQFF. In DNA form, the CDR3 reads TGTGCCAGCAGGGCGGGTAGGGGCGATGAGCAGTTCTTC.